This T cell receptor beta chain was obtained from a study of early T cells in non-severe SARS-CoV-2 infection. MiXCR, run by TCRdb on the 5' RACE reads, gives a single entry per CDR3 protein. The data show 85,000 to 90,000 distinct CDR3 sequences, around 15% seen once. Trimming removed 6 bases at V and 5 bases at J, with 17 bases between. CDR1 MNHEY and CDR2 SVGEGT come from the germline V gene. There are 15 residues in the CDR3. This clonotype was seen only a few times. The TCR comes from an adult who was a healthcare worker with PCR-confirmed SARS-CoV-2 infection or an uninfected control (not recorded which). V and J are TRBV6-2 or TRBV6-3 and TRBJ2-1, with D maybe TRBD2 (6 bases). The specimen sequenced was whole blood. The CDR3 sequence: CASSPGLLTHNEQFF. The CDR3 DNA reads TGTGCCAGCAGCCCGGGACTGTTGACTCACAATGAGCAGTTCTTC.